This is a list of T cell receptor beta chains from one sample in a study of cytotoxic CD8 clonotypes in ibrutinib-treated CLL. Measured with immunoSEQ multiplex PCR; TCRdb has only the in-frame clones, and not every one. The sample consists of about 63,000 clones, approximately 71% of them appearing once. The specimen was PBMCs, collected after 12 months of ibrutinib treatment. The source is a human donor with chronic lymphocytic leukemia. CDR3s include the opening cysteine and the closing phenylalanine or tryptophan. A D gene is named only where the DNA matches it firmly. Clone size is stated in some rows and not others, as once, few, many or a class when expanded.

TRBJ2-7,-,TRBV28,-,TGTGCCAGCAGTACCGGAGCGAGCTACGAGCAGTACTTC,CASSTGASYEQYF
TRBJ2-5,-,TRBV5-1,-,TGCGCCAGCAGCCCGACCCCCACAGGGACCCAAGAGACCCAGTACTTC,CASSPTPTGTQETQYF
TRBJ2-2,TRBD2,TRBV7-8,-,TGTGCCAGCAGCGCGGGGCGGGGGAGGAACACCGGGGAGCTGTTTTTT,CASSAGRGRNTGELFF
TRBJ2-2,-,TRBV2,-,TGTGCCAGCAGTGAGGTCAGGGGGGAGCTGTTTTTT,CASSEVRGELFF
TRBJ2-1,TRBD2,TRBV5-4,few,TGTGCCAGCAGCTTACTAGCGGGAGGCTACAATGAGCAGTTCTTC,CASSLLAGGYNEQFF
TRBJ1-5,TRBD1,TRBV9,-,TGTGCCAGCAGCGTGGGACAGGGGGGGCAGCCCCAGCATTTT,CASSVGQGGQPQHF
TRBJ2-2,TRBD1,TRBV5-1,-,TGCGCCAGCAGCTCGAACCTATTACAGGGGGCGGTTAGCGGGGAGCTGTTTTTT,CASSSNLLQGAVSGELFF
TRBJ2-6,-,TRBV6-1,few,TGTGCCAGCAGTGGAGGGTCTGGGGCCAACGTCCTGACTTTC,CASSGGSGANVLTF
TRBJ2-2,-,TRBV10-3,-,TGTGCCATCACGCGTGGTGGCGGGGTAAACACCGGGGAGCTGTTTTTT,CAITRGGGVNTGELFF
TRBJ2-7,-,TRBV30,-,TGTGCCTGGAGCCTGTCCCACATCCAGGGGACTACCTACGAGCAGTACTTC,CAWSLSHIQGTTYEQYF
TRBJ2-1,TRBD2,TRBV5-1,few,TGCGCCAGCAGCTTGGGGGGACTAGCGGGATACAATGAGCAGTTCTTC,CASSLGGLAGYNEQFF
TRBJ1-4,-,TRBV19,-,TGTGCCAGTACCTTGACGGGGGCAACTAATGAAAAACTGTTTTTT,CASTLTGATNEKLFF
TRBJ2-5,-,TRBV11-2,few,TGTGCCAGCAGCTTGTACAAGCAAGAGACCCAGTACTTC,CASSLYKQETQYF
TRBJ2-6,TRBD2,TRBV19,-,TGTGCCAGTAGTATGGGCGCGGGAGCAGGGGCCAACGTCCTGACTTTC,CASSMGAGAGANVLTF
TRBJ2-3,-,TRBV5-5,few,TGTGCCAGCAGCTTGGAATGGGGCGCAGATACGCAGTATTTT,CASSLEWGADTQYF
TRBJ2-7,TRBD2,TRBV2,-,TGTGCCAGCGGGGCTAGCGGACTCTCCTACGAGCAGTACTTC,CASGASGLSYEQYF
TRBJ2-7,TRBD1,TRBV4-1,-,TGCGCCAGCAGCCAAGAGGTCGCGGGACAGGGGTCCCACGAGCAGTACTTC,CASSQEVAGQGSHEQYF
TRBJ1-1,-,TRBV7-3,-,TGTGCCAGCAGCTTAAATCCAACAGGGAGTAACACTGAAGCTTTCTTT,CASSLNPTGSNTEAFF
TRBJ1-1,TRBD1,TRBV6-1,once,TGTGCCAGCACCCTAGGGGCGTACAGGGGGCGAGCTTTCTTT,CASTLGAYRGRAFF
TRBJ1-1,-,TRBV2,-,TGTGCCAGCAGTGAACTCAAGGTCTTGAACACTGAAGCTTTCTTT,CASSELKVLNTEAFF
TRBJ2-3,-,TRBV27,-,TGTGCCAGCAGTATACTTAGCACAGATACGCAGTATTTT,CASSILSTDTQYF
TRBJ2-2,-,TRBV15,once,TGTGCCACCACCCGGGACTTCACCGGGGAGCTGTTTTTT,CATTRDFTGELFF
TRBJ2-2,TRBD2,TRBV10-3,-,TGTGCCATCGGGGCGGGACTAGCGGGAGGGCCGAACACCGGGGAGCTGTTTTTT,CAIGAGLAGGPNTGELFF
TRBJ2-1,TRBD1,TRBV2,-,TGTGCCAGCAGTGCCCTCAACAGGGGGCGCTTCCAATCAGTCCAGTTCTTC,CASSALNRGRFQSVQFF
TRBJ2-1,-,TRBV7-6,-,TGTGCCAGCAGCATACAGGGTGAGATCTCCTACAATGAGCAGTTCTTC,CASSIQGEISYNEQFF
TRBJ2-7,TRBD2,TRBV29-1,-,TGCAGCGTTGGGACTAGCGGGAGTCTTTACGAGCAGTACTTC,CSVGTSGSLYEQYF
TRBJ2-7,TRBD2,TRBV6-1,-,TGTGCCAGCAGTGGGGGACTAGCGGGAGGCTCCTACGAGCAGTACTTC,CASSGGLAGGSYEQYF
TRBJ2-7,-,TRBV5-8,-,TGTGCCACCCCGACAGGCTTGGAGGGCTACGAGCAGTACTTC,CATPTGLEGYEQYF
TRBJ1-3,-,TRBV4-2,once,TGTGCCAGCAGCCAAGATAGGTTAGGGAACACCATATATTTT,CASSQDRLGNTIYF
TRBJ2-1,TRBD2,TRBV9,-,TGTGCCAGCAGCGTCCTAGCGGGGCTGGGGGAGCAGTTCTTC,CASSVLAGLGEQFF
TRBJ2-3,-,TRBV7-2,-,TGTGCCAGCAGCTTAGTATCGGATACGCAGTATTTT,CASSLVSDTQYF
TRBJ2-1,-,TRBV11-2,few,TGTGCCAGCACCAACAGCAATGAGCAGTTCTTC,CASTNSNEQFF
TRBJ2-7,TRBD2,TRBV27,few,TGTGCCAGCAGAACTAGCGGGAGGGCCTTGTACGAGCAGTACTTC,CASRTSGRALYEQYF
TRBJ1-1,-,TRBV7-6,-,TGTGCCAGCAGCCCTTCGGGGAACACTGAAGCTTTCTTT,CASSPSGNTEAFF
TRBJ1-1,TRBD1,TRBV28,-,TGTGCCAGCAAAACAGGGGCGGCTGAAGCTTTCTTT,CASKTGAAEAFF
TRBJ2-2,TRBD1,TRBV7-9,-,TGTGCCAGCAGCGTAATCCAGGGGGCGGGCACCGGGGAGCTGTTTTTT,CASSVIQGAGTGELFF
TRBJ2-7,-,TRBV19,-,TGTGCCAGTAAGGGTATTTACGAGCAGTACTTC,CASKGIYEQYF
TRBJ2-5,-,TRBV11-2,-,TGTGCCAGCAGCTTTGGACAGCAAGAGACCCAGTACTTC,CASSFGQQETQYF
TRBJ2-7,-,TRBV4-2,-,TGTGCCAGCAGTCCAACGTGGGGGCCAAACTACGAGCAGTACTTC,CASSPTWGPNYEQYF
TRBJ2-1,-,TRBV27,-,TGTGCCAGCAGTTCTACTTCCTACAATGAGCAGTTCTTC,CASSSTSYNEQFF
TRBJ2-7,TRBD2,TRBV4-1,-,TGCGCCAGCAGCCATTCAACCGGGACTAGCGACTACGAGCAGTACTTC,CASSHSTGTSDYEQYF
TRBJ2-3,TRBD2,TRBV14,-,TGTGCCAGCAGCCAAGACAGCGGGAGGGCCCTATCAGATACGCAGTATTTT,CASSQDSGRALSDTQYF
TRBJ2-3,-,TRBV28,-,TGTGCCAGCAGTTTACACAGGGAGGATACGCAGTATTTT,CASSLHREDTQYF
TRBJ1-4,TRBD1,TRBV2,-,TGTGCCAGCAGTTCCAGGGGGATCCAACTAAATGAAAAACTGTTTTTT,CASSSRGIQLNEKLFF
TRBJ2-5,-,TRBV28,-,TGTGCCAGCAGTTTACCCCCCCAAGAGACCCAGTACTTC,CASSLPPQETQYF
TRBJ1-1,-,TRBV30,-,TGTGCCTGGAGTAAACCACCCTTGGGAGCTTTCTTT,CAWSKPPLGAFF
TRBJ2-1,TRBD2,TRBV5-4,once,TGTGCCAGCAGCTTGATGGTTCTAGCGGGATACAATGAGCAGTTCTTC,CASSLMVLAGYNEQFF
TRBJ1-1,-,TRBV10-3,-,TGTGCCATCGGGCCATCGAACACTGAAGCTTTCTTT,CAIGPSNTEAFF
TRBJ1-2,-,TRBV30,-,TGTGCCTGGAGTCATTACGACACCTACACCTTC,CAWSHYDTYTF
TRBJ2-1,-,TRBV11-1,few,TGTGCCAGCAGCTTAGGGTACAATGAGCAGTTCTTC,CASSLGYNEQFF
TRBJ1-4,-,TRBV2,-,TGTGCCAGCAGCTACAACAGGGCGACTAATGAAAAACTGTTTTTT,CASSYNRATNEKLFF
TRBJ2-7,TRBD1,TRBV25-1,few,TGTGCCAGCAGCGAAGGGACAGGGGGCCTTCTTGAGCAGTACTTC,CASSEGTGGLLEQYF